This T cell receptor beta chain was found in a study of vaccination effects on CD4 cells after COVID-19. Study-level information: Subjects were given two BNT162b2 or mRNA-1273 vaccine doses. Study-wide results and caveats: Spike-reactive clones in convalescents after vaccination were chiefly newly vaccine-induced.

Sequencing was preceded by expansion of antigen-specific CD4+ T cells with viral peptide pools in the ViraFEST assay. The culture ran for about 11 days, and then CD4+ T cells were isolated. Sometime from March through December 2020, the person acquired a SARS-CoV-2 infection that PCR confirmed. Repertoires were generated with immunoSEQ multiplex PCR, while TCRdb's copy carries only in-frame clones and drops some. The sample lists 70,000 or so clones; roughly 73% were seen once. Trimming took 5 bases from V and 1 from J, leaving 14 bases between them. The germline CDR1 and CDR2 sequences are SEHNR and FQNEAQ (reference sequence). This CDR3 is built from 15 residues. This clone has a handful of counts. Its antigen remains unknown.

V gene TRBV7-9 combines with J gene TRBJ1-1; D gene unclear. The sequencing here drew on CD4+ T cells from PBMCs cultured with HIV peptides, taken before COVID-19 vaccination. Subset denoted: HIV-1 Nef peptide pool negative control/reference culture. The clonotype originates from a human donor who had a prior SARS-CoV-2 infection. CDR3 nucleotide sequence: TGTGCCAGCAGCCACTACCGGGGTCCGAACACTGAAGCTTTCTTT. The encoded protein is CASSHYRGPNTEAFF.